A selection of T cell receptor beta chains follows, all from one sample in a study of regulatory T cells in long-lasting Graves disease. A single record per CDR3 protein comes from TCRdb applying MiXCR to the multiplex PCR reads. The table has 400,000 to 500,000 distinct CDR3 sequences, more than 13% seen once. These same records also appear under a second study, on T cells in Graves' hyperthyroidism and ophthalmopathy.

Sequenced material: peripheral blood mononuclear cells (PBMCs), taken at new diagnosis, from a patient treated with antithyroid drugs. The source is a woman in her 30s with Graves disease. CDR3s include the opening cysteine and the closing phenylalanine or tryptophan. D genes are given only for firm matches. Expanded clones get a size class; other rows say once, few or many, or leave the size out.

>TRBV27|TRBD1|TRBJ2-4|-
TGTGCCAGCAGTCCGAGACAGGGGTCGGCGGGGGCCAAAAACATTCAGTACTTC
CASSPRQGSAGAKNIQYF
>TRBV11-2|-|TRBJ2-7|many
TGTGCCAGCAGCTTAGTTGGGGGGCGCTTCACCTACGAGCAGTACTTC
CASSLVGGRFTYEQYF
>TRBV2|-|TRBJ1-1|few
TGTGCCAGCAGTGATATTTGGAAAGCTTTCTTT
CASSDIWKAFF
>TRBV20-1|-|TRBJ1-1|many
TGCAGTGCTAGAGAGGGGGGGGGCGAAGCTTTCTTT
CSAREGGGEAFF
>TRBV3-1|-|TRBJ1-1|many
TGTGCCAGCAGCGTGGACAGCTGGAACACTGAAGCTTTCTTT
CASSVDSWNTEAFF
>TRBV5-4|TRBD2|TRBJ2-1|-
TGTGCCACCGGCGGGACTAGCGCCTTCGGTGAGCAGTTCTTC
CATGGTSAFGEQFF
>TRBV7-9|TRBD2|TRBJ2-1|-
TGTGCCAGCAGCCCTTGGGGGGGGAGCTCCTACAATGAGCAGTTCTTC
CASSPWGGSSYNEQFF
>TRBV6-2/TRBV6-3|TRBD2|TRBJ2-7|many
TGTGCCAGTCGGCGGGAGTTCACCTACGAGCAGTACTTC
CASRREFTYEQYF
>TRBV6-9|TRBD2|TRBJ2-2|-
TGTGCCAGCAGTTACGGGGGGACTCCTCGGGCCGGGGAGCTGGTTTTT
CASSYGGTPRAGELVF
>TRBV5-1|TRBD2|TRBJ2-1|-
TGCGCCAGCACATGGACTAGCGGGAGCCCCAATGAGCAGTTCTTC
CASTWTSGSPNEQFF
>TRBV6-2/TRBV6-3|-|TRBJ2-5|many
TGTGCCAGCAGTTACTCGAACAGTCCACAAGAGACCCAGTACTTC
CASSYSNSPQETQYF
>TRBV4-1|TRBD1|TRBJ2-2|-
TGCGCCAGCAGCCAAGAGCCGAAGGTCGGACAGGGCCAAACGAGCACCGGGGAGCTGTTTTTT
CASSQEPKVGQGQTSTGELFF
>TRBV6-1|TRBD1|TRBJ1-1|few
TGTGCCAGCATCCGGACAGGGTTCAAGAACACTGAAGCTTTCTTT
CASIRTGFKNTEAFF
>TRBV12-3/TRBV12-4|-|TRBJ1-2|many
TGTGCCAGCAGTTTGCGGGGGTTGCCCTCTAACTATGGCTACACCTTC
CASSLRGLPSNYGYTF
>TRBV6-5|TRBD2|TRBJ2-1|-
TGTGCCAGCAGTTACCCGCCGGCTAGCGGGATTCTCCATGAGCAGTTCTTC
CASSYPPASGILHEQFF
>TRBV7-9|-|TRBJ1-1|few
TGTGCCAGCAGCTTATTAAGACAGTCCCACACTGAAGCTTTCTTT
CASSLLRQSHTEAFF
>TRBV13|-|TRBJ2-7|many
TGTGCCAGCAGTTTAACAGCCTCCTACGAGCAGTACTTC
CASSLTASYEQYF
>TRBV19|TRBD2|TRBJ2-1|few
TGTGCCAGTAGTGTGGAACTAACGGGAGGTATAAATGAGCAGTTCTTC
CASSVELTGGINEQFF
>TRBV4-1|-|TRBJ2-3|-
TGCGCCAGCAGCCAAGATCCGGGCGGCGGGACCGTCGCGGATACGCAGTATTTT
CASSQDPGGGTVADTQYF
>TRBV20-1|-|TRBJ2-2|many
TGCAGTGCTTTCCTCGGGTCTAGGGTTACCGGGGAGCTGTTTTTT
CSAFLGSRVTGELFF